The 21 T cell receptor beta chains listed next were all sequenced from one sample in a study of T cell changes during pregnancy in multiple sclerosis. Profiling relied on immunoSEQ multiplex PCR, and the TCRdb table lists in-frame clones only, not all of them. The sample has 80,000 to 130,000 clones; 85% to 95% are singletons. Here the sequenced sample was peripheral blood, taken before pregnancy. The receptors stem from a female donor with multiple sclerosis, enrolled in a pregnancy study.

The chain recombines TRBV7-9 with TRBJ2-7, with TRBD2 matching 8 bases. CDR3 length: 13 amino acids. Losses at the gene ends were 2 bases for V and 4 bases for J; bases not matched to a gene: 1. Germline V gene data show CDR1 as SEHNR and CDR2 as FQNEAQ (reference sequence). The CDR3 DNA reads TGTGCCAGCAGCTTAAGCGGGAGTTACGAGCAGTACTTC. It translates to CASSLSGSYEQYF.

V gene TRBV5-1 combines with J gene TRBJ2-2; D possibly corresponds to TRBD1 (6 bases). This CDR3 region has 14 residues. Germline assignment: CDR1 SGHRS and CDR2 YFSETQ. V was trimmed by 6 bases and J by 4 bases, leaving 13 bases between them. The CDR3 bases are TGCGCCAGCACGACCCAGGGGACCACCGGGGAGCTGTTTTTT. Translation gives CASTTQGTTGELFF.

The chain uses TRBV19 and TRBJ2-7, with TRBD1 matching over 8 bases. Germline V gene lookup returns CDR1 LNHDA and CDR2 SQIVND (reference sequence). This CDR3 is built from 14 residues. The V segment lost 6 bases and the J segment 4 bases; nucleotides outside the gene matches: 8. In DNA form, the CDR3 reads TGTGCCAGTAGCCCGACAGGGGCAGGGTACGAGCAGTACTTC. This sequence encodes CASSPTGAGYEQYF.

The CDR3 DNA sequence: TGTGCCAGCAGCGTGGACAGGGTAGGAGGTGAGCAGTTCTTC. Amino acid sequence: CASSVDRVGGEQFF. V and J are TRBV9 and TRBJ2-1; TRBD1 matches at 8 bases. The CDR3 totals 14 residues. V lost 2 bases and J lost 9; bases outside the gene matches: 7. Germline V gene lookup returns CDR1 SGDLS and CDR2 YYNGEE. Looking up the rest from reference TRBV9 and TRBJ2-1 gives the full variable domain: DSGVTQTPKHLITATGQRVTLRCSPRSGDLSVYWYQQSLDQGLQFLIQYYNGEERAKGNILERFSAQQFPDLHSELNLSSLELGDSALYFCASSVDRVGGEQFFGPGTRLTVL.

The genes are TRBV5-6 and TRBJ2-7, with TRBD1 as a possible D gene (6 bases). Germline values: CDR1 SGHDT, CDR2 YYEEEE. The CDR3 loop spans 14 amino acids. V lost 0 bases, J lost 0 bases, and 7 bases lay in between. CDR3 sequence reads: CASSLAGASYEQYF. CDR3 coding DNA: TGTGCCAGCAGCTTGGCAGGGGCCTCCTACGAGCAGTACTTC.

The gene calls are TRBV19 and TRBJ2-3; TRBD1 aligns across 7 bases. The ends lost 5 bases at V and 0 bases at J; junction bases unmatched: 5. The CDR3 sequence is 15 residues long. CDR1 LNHDA and CDR2 SQIVND come from the germline V gene (reference sequence). The CDR3 loop reads CASSATGASTDTQYF. CDR3 nucleotides: TGTGCCAGTAGTGCCACAGGGGCGAGCACAGATACGCAGTATTTT.

The chain is built from TRBV6-4 and TRBJ2-3; perhaps TRBD2 as D (5 bases). CDR3 length equals 16 residues. Germline V lookup: CDR1 MRHNA, CDR2 SNTAGT. The V end lost 0 bases, the J end lost 0 bases, and 10 bases lay between the germline ends. CDR3 region: CASSDSRTYSTDTQYF. As DNA, the CDR3 is TGTGCCAGCAGTGACTCCAGGACTTATAGCACAGATACGCAGTATTTT.

The chain links TRBV6-1 to TRBJ2-7; the match to TRBD2 covers 12 bases. Germline-derived CDR1 and CDR2 are MNHNS and SASEGT. With 6 bases clipped from V and 4 bases from J, the junction kept 1 base outside the gene matches. CDR3 size: 13 residues. The CDR3 loop is CASRGLAGYEQYF. CDR3 in DNA: TGTGCCAGCAGGGGACTAGCGGGTTACGAGCAGTACTTC.

The rearrangement links TRBV6-5 to TRBJ1-1, with a tentative D call TRBD1 (6 bases). Trimming took 6 bases from V and 8 from J, leaving 16 bases between them. The CDR3 totals 13 residues. Per the germline V gene, CDR1 is MNHEY and CDR2 is SVGAGI. The CDR3: CASRPTGSAEAFF. The CDR3, as DNA: TGTGCCAGCAGGCCCACAGGGTCCGCCGAAGCTTTCTTT.

This chain links TRBV25-1 with TRBJ1-2, with D possibly matching TRBD1 (5 bases). Between the trimmed V and J ends, which lost 6 bases and 2 bases, there was a span of 16 bases. Germline V gene data show CDR1 as MGHDK and CDR2 as SYGVNS. The CDR3 spans 15 residues. CDR3 in amino acids: CASSPPRVLNYGYTF. CDR3 bases: TGTGCCAGCAGCCCCCCCAGGGTGCTCAACTATGGCTACACCTTC.

The gene calls are TRBV4-1 and TRBJ2-3, with a possible D match to TRBD2 (5 bases). The CDR3 consists of 16 residues. V lost 0 bases and J 0 bases, leaving 10 bases between the germline ends. CDR1 and CDR2 from the germline V gene are MGHRA and YSYEKL. The chain's CDR3 is CASSQERTHSTDTQYF. CDR3 nucleotide sequence: TGCGCCAGCAGCCAAGAAAGGACTCATAGCACAGATACGCAGTATTTT.

The J gene is TRBJ1-4, the V gene TRBV5-1, with D tentatively TRBD1 (5 bases). Germline V lookup: CDR1 SGHRS, CDR2 YFSETQ. V was clipped by 5 bases and J by 8 bases, with 19 bases between them. This CDR3 has 15 residues. Here the CDR3 DNA reads TGCGCCAGCAGTCGTCGCGCAGGGAGGGACGAAAAACTGTTTTTT. It is translated as CASSRRAGRDEKLFF.

This clone was picked up one time. V gene TRBV5-4 combines with J gene TRBJ2-3; D uncertain. The germline V and J ends were trimmed by 5 bases and 3 bases, with 19 bases remaining between them. The V gene's germline CDR1 is SGHNT and CDR2 YYREEE (reference sequence). CDR3 length: 16 residues. CDR3 sequence reads: CASRDARGSWTDTQYF. DNA of the CDR3: TGTGCCAGCAGGGATGCCAGAGGTTCTTGGACAGATACGCAGTATTTT.

The gene calls are TRBV10-1 and TRBJ2-5, with 10 positions matching TRBD2. CDR3 size: 15 residues. Germline V lookup: CDR1 WNHNN, CDR2 SYGVQD (reference sequence). J gave up 5 bases and V 6 bases, and 9 bases lay outside the gene matches. CDR3 residues: CASSPSGSGWETQYF. CDR3 sequence (DNA): TGCGCCAGCAGCCCTAGCGGGAGCGGATGGGAGACCCAGTACTTC.

This chain uses TRBV27 with TRBJ1-1; D perhaps matches TRBD1 (6 bases). The CDR3 is 13 residues long. V dropped 5 bases and J dropped 3 bases, with 10 bases sitting between them. CDR1 is MNHEY, CDR2 SMNVEV, per germline (reference sequence). The CDR3 reads CASSLPGDTEAFF. The DNA for the CDR3 is TGTGCCAGCAGTCTCCCAGGGGACACTGAAGCTTTCTTT.

The V and J genes are TRBV6-6 and TRBJ1-1; D perhaps matches TRBD1 (6 bases). CDR1 is MNHNY and CDR2 is SVGAGI in the germline V gene (reference sequence). Deletions cut 2 bases from V and 1 base from J, with 11 bases between. This CDR3 contains 15 residues. The CDR3 DNA reads as TGTGCCAGCAGTTACCCGACAGGAGGGAACACTGAAGCTTTCTTT. This encodes CASSYPTGGNTEAFF.

The gene calls are TRBV23-1 and TRBJ2-2; D might be TRBD2 (5 bases). TRBV23-1 is given ORF status, its function remaining uncertain. The CDR3 length is 15 residues. V lost 0 bases to trimming and J lost 1 base, with 6 bases between them. The chain's CDR3 is CASSQSRENTGELFF. The CDR3 DNA sequence: TGCGCCAGCAGTCAATCGAGGGAGAACACCGGGGAGCTGTTTTTT.

The chain carries TRBV18 and TRBJ1-4, with 10 bases aligning to TRBD1. Looked up from germline, CDR1 is KGHSH and CDR2 is LQKENI. This CDR3 region has 15 residues. Germline trimming cut 3 bases from V and 7 bases from J; bases unmatched to any gene: 5. The CDR3 loop reads CASSPVGQGSEKLFF. The DNA of the CDR3 is TGTGCCAGCTCACCTGTGGGACAGGGGAGTGAAAAACTGTTTTTT.

J is TRBJ1-1 and V is TRBV29-1; weak D call: TRBD1 (5 bases). Germline values: CDR1 SQVTM, CDR2 ANQGSEA. The V and J ends lost 1 base and 5 bases respectively, with 8 bases between them. CDR3 length equals 12 residues. The CDR3 DNA sequence: TGCAGCGTTGAAGGGGGGGGAACTGAAGCTTTCTTT. This translates into CSVEGGGTEAFF. The variable domain in full, completed from reference TRBV29-1 and TRBJ1-1, reads SAVISQKPSRDICQRGTSLTIQCQVDSQVTMMFWYRQQPGQSLTLIATANQGSEATYESGFVIDKFPISRPNLTFSTLTVSNMSPEDSSIYLCSVEGGGTEAFFGQGTRLTVV.

This chain links TRBV13 with TRBJ2-7; 7 nucleotides align to TRBD1. The CDR3 is 15 residues long. Germline values: CDR1 PRHDT, CDR2 FYEKMQ (reference sequence). V dropped 4 bases and J dropped 2; count of bases not matched to a gene: 8. The CDR3: CASSSPWDSTYEQYF. The CDR3 DNA is TGTGCCAGCAGCTCCCCGTGGGACAGTACCTACGAGCAGTACTTC.

The genes are TRBV4-2 and TRBJ2-3, with D unclear. V lost 1 base to trimming and J lost 4 bases, with 9 bases between them. This CDR3 comprises 14 residues. CDR1 and CDR2 (germline): LGHNA, YNFKEQ. The CDR3 nucleotides are TGTGCCAGCAGCCAAGGCAGGTTAGCAGATACGCAGTATTTT. It codes for CASSQGRLADTQYF.